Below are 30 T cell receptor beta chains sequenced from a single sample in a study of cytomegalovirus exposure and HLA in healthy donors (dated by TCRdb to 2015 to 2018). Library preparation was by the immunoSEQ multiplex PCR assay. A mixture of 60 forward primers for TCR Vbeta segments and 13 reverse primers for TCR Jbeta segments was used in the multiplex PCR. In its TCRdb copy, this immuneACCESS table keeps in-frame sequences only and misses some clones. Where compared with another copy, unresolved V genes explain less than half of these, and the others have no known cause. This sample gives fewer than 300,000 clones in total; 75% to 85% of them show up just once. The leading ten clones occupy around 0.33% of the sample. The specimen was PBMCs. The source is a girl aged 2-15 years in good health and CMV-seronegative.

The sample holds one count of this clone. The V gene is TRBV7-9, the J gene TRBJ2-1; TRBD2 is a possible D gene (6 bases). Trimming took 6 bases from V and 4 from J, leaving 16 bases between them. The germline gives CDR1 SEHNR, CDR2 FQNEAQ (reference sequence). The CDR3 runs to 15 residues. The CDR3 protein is CASSKVGGTYNEQFF. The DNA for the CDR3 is TGTGCCAGCAGTAAAGTGGGCGGGACTTACAATGAGCAGTTCTTC.

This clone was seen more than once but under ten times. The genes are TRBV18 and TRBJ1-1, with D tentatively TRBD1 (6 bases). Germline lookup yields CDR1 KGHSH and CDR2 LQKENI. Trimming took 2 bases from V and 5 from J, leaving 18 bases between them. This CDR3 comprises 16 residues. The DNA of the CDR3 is TGTGCCAGCTCACCAAACCAGGGGCGGCTGGGAACTGAAGCTTTCTTT. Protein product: CASSPNQGRLGTEAFF.

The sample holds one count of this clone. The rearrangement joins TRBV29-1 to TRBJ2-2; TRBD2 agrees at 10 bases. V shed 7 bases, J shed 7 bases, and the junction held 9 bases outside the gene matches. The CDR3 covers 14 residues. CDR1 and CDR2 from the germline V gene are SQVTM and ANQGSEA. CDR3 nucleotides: TGCAGCGGGCAAACTCTAGCGGGGGACGGGGAGCTGTTTTTT. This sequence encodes CSGQTLAGDGELFF.

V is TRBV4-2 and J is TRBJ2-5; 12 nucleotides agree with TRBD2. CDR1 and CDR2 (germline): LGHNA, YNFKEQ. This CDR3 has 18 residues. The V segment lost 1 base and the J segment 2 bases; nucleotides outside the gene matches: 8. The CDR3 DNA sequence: TGTGCCAGCAGCCAAGTTCTAGCGGGAGGGCCTTGGCAAGAGACCCAGTACTTC. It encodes CASSQVLAGGPWQETQYF.

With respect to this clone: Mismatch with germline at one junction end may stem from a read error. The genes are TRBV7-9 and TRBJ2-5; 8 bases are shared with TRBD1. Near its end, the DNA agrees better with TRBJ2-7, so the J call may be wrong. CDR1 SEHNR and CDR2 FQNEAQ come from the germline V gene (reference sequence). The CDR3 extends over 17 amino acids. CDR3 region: CSSSYHGRGLTNYEQYF. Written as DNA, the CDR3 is TGTTCCAGCAGCTACCACGGCAGGGGGCTAACCAACTACGAGCAGTACTTC.

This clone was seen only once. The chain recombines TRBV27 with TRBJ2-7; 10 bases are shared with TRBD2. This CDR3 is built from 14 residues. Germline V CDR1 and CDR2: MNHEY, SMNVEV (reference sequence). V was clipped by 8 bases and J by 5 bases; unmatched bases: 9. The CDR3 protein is CASGLAVAGDEQYF. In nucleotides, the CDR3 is TGTGCCAGCGGACTAGCGGTCGCGGGGGACGAGCAGTACTTC.

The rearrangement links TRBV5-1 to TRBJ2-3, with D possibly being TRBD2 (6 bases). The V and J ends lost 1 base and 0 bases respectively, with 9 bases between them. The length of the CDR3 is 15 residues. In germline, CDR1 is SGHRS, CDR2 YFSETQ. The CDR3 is CASSLRRGSTDTQYF. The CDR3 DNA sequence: TGCGCCAGCAGCTTGAGGCGGGGCAGCACAGATACGCAGTATTTT.

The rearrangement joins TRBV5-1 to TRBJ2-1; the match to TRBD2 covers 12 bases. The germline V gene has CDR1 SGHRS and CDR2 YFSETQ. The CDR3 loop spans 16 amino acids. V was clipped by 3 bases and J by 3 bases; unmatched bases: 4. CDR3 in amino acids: CASSSGTSGLYNEQFF. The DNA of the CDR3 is TGCGCCAGCAGCTCCGGGACTAGCGGGCTCTACAATGAGCAGTTCTTC. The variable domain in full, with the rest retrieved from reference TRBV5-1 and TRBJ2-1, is KAGVTQTPRYLIKTRGQQVTLSCSPISGHRSVSWYQQTPGQGLQFLFEYFSETQRNKGNFPGRFSGRQFSNSRSEMNVSTLELGDSALYLCASSSGTSGLYNEQFFGPGTRLTVL.

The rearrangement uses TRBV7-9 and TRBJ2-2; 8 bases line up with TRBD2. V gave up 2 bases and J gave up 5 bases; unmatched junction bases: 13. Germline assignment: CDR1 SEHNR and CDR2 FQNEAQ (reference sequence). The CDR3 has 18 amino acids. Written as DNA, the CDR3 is TGTGCCAGCAGCTTACAAGACCCCAGCGGGGGTGAAACCGGGGAGCTGTTTTTT. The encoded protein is CASSLQDPSGGETGELFF.

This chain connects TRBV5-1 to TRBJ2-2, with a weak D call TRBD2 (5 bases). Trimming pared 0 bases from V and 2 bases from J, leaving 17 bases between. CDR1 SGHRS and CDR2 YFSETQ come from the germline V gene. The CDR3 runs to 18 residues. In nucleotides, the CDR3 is TGCGCCAGCAGCTTGGCCTCGGCGGGTGGGAGAAACACCGGGGAGCTGTTTTTT. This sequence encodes CASSLASAGGRNTGELFF.

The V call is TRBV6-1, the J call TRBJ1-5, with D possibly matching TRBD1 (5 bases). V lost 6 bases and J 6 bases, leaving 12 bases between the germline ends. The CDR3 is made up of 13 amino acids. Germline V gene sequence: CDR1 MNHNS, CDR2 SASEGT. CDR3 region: CASRGGVVQPQHF. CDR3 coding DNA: TGTGCCAGCAGGGGAGGGGTTGTTCAGCCCCAGCATTTT.

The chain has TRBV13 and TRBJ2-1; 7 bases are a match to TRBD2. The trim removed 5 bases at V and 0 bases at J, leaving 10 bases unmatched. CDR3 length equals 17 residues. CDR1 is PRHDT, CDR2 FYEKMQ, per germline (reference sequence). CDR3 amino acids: CASSVGGRGRSYNEQFF. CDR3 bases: TGTGCCAGCAGCGTCGGTGGGAGGGGCCGCTCCTACAATGAGCAGTTCTTC. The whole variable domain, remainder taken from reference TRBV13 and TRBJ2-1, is AAGVIQSPRHLIKEKRETATLKCYPIPRHDTVYWYQQGPGQDPQFLISFYEKMQSDKGSIPDRFSAQQFSDYHSELNMSSLELGDSALYFCASSVGGRGRSYNEQFFGPGTRLTVL.

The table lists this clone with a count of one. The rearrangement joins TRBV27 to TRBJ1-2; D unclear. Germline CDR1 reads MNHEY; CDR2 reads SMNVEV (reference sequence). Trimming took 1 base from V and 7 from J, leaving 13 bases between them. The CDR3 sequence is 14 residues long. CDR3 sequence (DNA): TGTGCCAGCAGTTTATATGGTCCTCTGAGTGGCTACACCTTC. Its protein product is CASSLYGPLSGYTF.

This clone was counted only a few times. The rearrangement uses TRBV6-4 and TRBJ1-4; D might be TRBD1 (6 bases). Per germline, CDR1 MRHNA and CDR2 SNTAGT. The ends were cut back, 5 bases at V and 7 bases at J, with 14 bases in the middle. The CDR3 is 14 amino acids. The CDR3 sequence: CASSTQGFGEKLFF. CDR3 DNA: TGTGCCAGCAGTACCCAGGGGTTCGGTGAAAAACTGTTTTTT.

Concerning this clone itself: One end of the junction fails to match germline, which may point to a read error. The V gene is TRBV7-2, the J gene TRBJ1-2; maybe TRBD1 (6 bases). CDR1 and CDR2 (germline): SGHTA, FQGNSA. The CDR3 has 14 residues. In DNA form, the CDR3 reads TGTGCCAGCAGCTGGGGAGGGGGGAGCTATGACTACACCTTC. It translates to CASSWGGGSYDYTF.

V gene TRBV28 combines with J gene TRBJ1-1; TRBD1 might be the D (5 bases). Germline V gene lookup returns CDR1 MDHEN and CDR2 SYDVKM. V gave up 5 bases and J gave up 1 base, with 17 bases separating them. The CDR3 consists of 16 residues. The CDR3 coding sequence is TGTGCCAGCAGTCCCCTCAGGGAAGGGCCGAACACTGAAGCTTTCTTT. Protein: CASSPLREGPNTEAFF.

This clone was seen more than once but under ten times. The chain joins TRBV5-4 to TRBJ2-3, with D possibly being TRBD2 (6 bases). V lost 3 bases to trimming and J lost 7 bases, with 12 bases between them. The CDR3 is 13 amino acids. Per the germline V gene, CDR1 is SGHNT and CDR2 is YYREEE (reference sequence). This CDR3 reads CASSSHGGNTQYF. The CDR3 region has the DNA TGTGCCAGCAGCTCTCATGGGGGGAATACGCAGTATTTT.

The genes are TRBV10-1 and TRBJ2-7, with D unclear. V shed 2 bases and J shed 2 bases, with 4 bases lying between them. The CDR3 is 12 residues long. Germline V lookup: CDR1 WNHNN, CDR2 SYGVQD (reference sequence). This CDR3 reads CASSESAYEQYF. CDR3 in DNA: TGCGCCAGCAGTGAGAGCGCCTACGAGCAGTACTTC.

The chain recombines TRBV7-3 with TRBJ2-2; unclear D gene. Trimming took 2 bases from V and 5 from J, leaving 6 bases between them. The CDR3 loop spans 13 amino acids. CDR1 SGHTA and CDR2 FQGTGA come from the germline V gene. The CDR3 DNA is TGTGCCAGCAGCTTACAGATTACCGGGGAGCTGTTTTTT. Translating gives CASSLQITGELFF.

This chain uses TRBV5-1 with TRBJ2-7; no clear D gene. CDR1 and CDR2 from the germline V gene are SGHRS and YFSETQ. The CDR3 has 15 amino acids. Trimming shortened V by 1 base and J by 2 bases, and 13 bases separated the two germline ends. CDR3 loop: CASSLTPDQTYEQYF. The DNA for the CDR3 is TGCGCCAGCAGCTTGACCCCCGATCAGACCTACGAGCAGTACTTC.

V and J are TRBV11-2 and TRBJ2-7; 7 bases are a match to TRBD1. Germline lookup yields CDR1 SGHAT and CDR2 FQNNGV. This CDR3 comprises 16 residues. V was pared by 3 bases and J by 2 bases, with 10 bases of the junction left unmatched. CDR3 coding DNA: TGTGCCAGCAGCTTGACCGGGATGGACAGGACCTACGAGCAGTACTTC. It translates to CASSLTGMDRTYEQYF.

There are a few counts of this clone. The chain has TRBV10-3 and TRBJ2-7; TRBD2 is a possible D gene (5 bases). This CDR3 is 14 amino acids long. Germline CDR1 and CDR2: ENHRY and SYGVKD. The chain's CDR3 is CERRYSSPSYEQYF. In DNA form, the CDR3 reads TGTGAGCGGCGCTACAGTTCTCCTTCCTACGAGCAGTACTTC.

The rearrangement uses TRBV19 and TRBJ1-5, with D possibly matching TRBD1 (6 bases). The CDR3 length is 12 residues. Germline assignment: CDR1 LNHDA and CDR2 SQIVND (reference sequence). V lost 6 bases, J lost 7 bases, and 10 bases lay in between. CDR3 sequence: CASRQGGQPQHF. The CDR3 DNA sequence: TGTGCCAGTAGACAGGGTGGGCAGCCCCAGCATTTT.

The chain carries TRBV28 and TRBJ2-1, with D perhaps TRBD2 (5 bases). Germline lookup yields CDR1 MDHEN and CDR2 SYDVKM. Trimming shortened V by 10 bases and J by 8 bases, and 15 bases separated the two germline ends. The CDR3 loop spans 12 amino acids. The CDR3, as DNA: TGTGCCACTCTCAGCGGCCTTGATGAGCAGTTCTTC. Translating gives CATLSGLDEQFF.

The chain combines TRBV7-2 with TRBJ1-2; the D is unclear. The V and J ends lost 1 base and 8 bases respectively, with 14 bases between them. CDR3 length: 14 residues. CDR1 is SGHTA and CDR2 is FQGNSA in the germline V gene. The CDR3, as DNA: TGTGCCAGCAGCTTAGAAACGGTCGCAGGCGGCTACACCTTC. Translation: CASSLETVAGGYTF.

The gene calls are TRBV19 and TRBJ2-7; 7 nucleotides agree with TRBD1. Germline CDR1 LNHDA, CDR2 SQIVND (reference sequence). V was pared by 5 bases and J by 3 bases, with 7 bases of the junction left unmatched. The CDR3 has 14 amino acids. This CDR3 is CASSPRDRDYEQYF. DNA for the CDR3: TGTGCCAGTAGTCCCCGGGACAGAGACTACGAGCAGTACTTC.

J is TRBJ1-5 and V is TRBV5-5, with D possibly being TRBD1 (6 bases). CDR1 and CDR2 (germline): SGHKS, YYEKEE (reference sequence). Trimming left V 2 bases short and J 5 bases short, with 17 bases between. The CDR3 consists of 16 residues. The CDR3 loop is CASSFSIGQSHQPQHF. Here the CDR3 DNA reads TGTGCCAGCAGCTTTTCCATTGGACAGTCCCATCAGCCCCAGCATTTT.

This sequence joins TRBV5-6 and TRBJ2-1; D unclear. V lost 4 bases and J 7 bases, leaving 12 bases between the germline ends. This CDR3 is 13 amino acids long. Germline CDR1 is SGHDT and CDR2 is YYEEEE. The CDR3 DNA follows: TGTGCCAGCAGCACCCCCATGAGGAATGAGCAGTTCTTC. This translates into CASSTPMRNEQFF.

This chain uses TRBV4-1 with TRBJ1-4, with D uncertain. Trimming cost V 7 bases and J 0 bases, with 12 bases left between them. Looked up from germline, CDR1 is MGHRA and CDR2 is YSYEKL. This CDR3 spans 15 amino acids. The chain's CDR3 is CASKKSGTTNEKLFF. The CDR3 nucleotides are TGCGCCAGCAAAAAGTCGGGGACAACTAATGAAAAACTGTTTTTT.

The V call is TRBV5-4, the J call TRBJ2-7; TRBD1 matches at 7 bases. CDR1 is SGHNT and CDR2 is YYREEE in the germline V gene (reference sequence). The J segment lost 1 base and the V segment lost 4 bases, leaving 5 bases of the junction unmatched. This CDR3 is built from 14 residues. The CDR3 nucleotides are TGTGCCAGCAGCCATCCGGGACAGTCCTACGAGCAGTACTTC. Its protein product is CASSHPGQSYEQYF.